What follows is one T cell receptor (beta chain) and its context. Its antigen remains unidentified. This sample was included in a study of CD8 T cells in ankylosing spondylitis. General study results and limits: Disease-linked clones reportedly concentrated significantly in matched ankylosing spondylitis synovial fluid. A CD8+ phenotype characterized the disease-linked clones, which were relatively rare in peripheral blood. There were earlier reports of some motif variants in reactive arthritis synovial fluid and blood. Roughly eight highly homologous variants made up a TCR beta motif that seemed to typify ankylosing spondylitis blood.

With molecular barcodes, quantitative 5'-RACE was used to make the TCR beta libraries. TCRdb independently ran MiXCR on the 5' RACE reads; one entry per CDR3 protein. The sample has about 540,000 distinct CDR3 sequences; roughly 13% are singletons. V lost 6 bases and J lost 5; bases outside the gene matches: 7. The CDR3 has 14 residues. Germline loops: CDR1 MNHNS, CDR2 SASEGT. Sequencing input: blood, either unsorted or a sorted T cell fraction (not recorded which). The rearrangement joins TRBV6-1 to TRBJ2-3, with TRBD2 matching 8 bases. This TCR was recovered from a male donor with ankylosing spondylitis. The CDR3 DNA sequence: TGTGCCAGCAGGCCGGGAGGGCCAGGAGATACGCAGTATTTT. Amino acids: CASRPGGPGDTQYF.